Sequencing of this TCR beta chain was carried out in a study of blood T cell repertoires in COVID-19. The germline gives CDR1 MNHEY, CDR2 SVGAGI. With 3 bases removed from V and 5 bases from J, the gap between germline ends came to 7 bases. The CDR3 contains 12 residues. The repertoire was sequenced with immunoSEQ multiplex PCR; TCRdb's copy has only in-frame clones and lacks some. The table shows 250,000 to 300,000 clones, with 80% to 90% occurring only once. Specimen: peripheral blood. This chain joins TRBV6-5 and TRBJ1-1; D is possibly TRBD1 (6 bases). The origin of this receptor is a woman in her twenties or thirties with active or convalescent COVID-19. The CDR3 DNA reads as TGTGCCAGCAGTTATACAGGGACTGAAGCTTTCTTT. Its translation: CASSYTGTEAFF.